The present entry profiles one TCR beta chain with its context. Its cognate antigen has yet to be identified. Base qualities are not provided; no much larger clone lies one nucleotide away. The source of the sample is a study of blood T cell repertoires in COVID-19 (dated by TCRdb to 2018 to 2020). At the level of the whole study: Samples from collaborators originated in the United States, Italy and Spain and spanned both the acute and convalescent phases of COVID-19. The material from the prospective study consisted of cDNA or gDNA derived from T cells, B-cell-depleted T cells, or PBMCs. The dataset comprised deeply sampled blood TCRbeta repertoires from subjects exposed to, actively infected with, or recovered from COVID-19. The repertoires were released in a freely available public database intended as a resource for research on the immune response to SARS-CoV-2. Samples were obtained from the ongoing ImmuneRACE study (first 160 participants) and from 1,000 to 1,500 subjects provided by 6 global collaborators. Nearly every sample came with metadata listing a de-identified subject ID, COVID-19 status, age in years and sex. Where available, HLA class I and class II types were taken from metadata supplied by the sample provider and were not determined by assay-based typing.

V is clipped by 4 bases and J by 7 bases, and the sequence between their germline boundaries is 14 bases long. There are 14 amino acids in the CDR3, from cysteine to phenylalanine inclusive. Kept here is only the CDR3 DNA, which spans 42 bases and is read in frame from base 1. CDR1 is given as KGHDR and CDR2 as SFDVKD, both from the germline V gene. What the work shows at the level of the full study, not this receptor alone: The quantity of clinical and demographic metadata differed by source and by participant and was supplied without curation.

Whole blood was collected in K2EDTA tubes by collaborating institutions according to the institutions' own protocols. For TCRbeta analysis, collaborators shipped samples in one of three forms: frozen whole blood, isolated PBMCs, or DNA extracted from either of those sample types. TCRbeta CDR3 regions were amplified from genomic DNA using the immunoSEQ Assay, a bias-controlled multiplex PCR. The study's own analysis went as follows. Within the assay, amplification of reference gene primers was used to estimate how many nucleated cells each sample contained. To quantify the absolute abundance of each unique TCRbeta CDR3 rearrangement, sequence reads were collapsed and filtered. For each sample, productive Simpson clonality was calculated by taking the square root of Simpson's diversity index across productive rearrangements. Imported from immuneACCESS, the table was reduced by TCRdb to in-frame sequences with V and J called. These copies leave out some clones; in studies compared against another copy, an unresolved V gene accounts for under half, and the cause of the remainder is not known. The V and J calls and clone size were taken over from that table, and D and trimming were inferred from the DNA. Within this sample are 65,000 to 90,000 clones, with roughly four fifths of them counted one time only. Under 4.5% of the sample lies in the top ten.

The sequenced sample consisted of peripheral blood. The receptor's source is a woman aged 55-69 years with acute or convalescent COVID-19. The rearranged chain carries TRBV24-1 and TRBJ2-3; the D gene is possibly TRBD2, with 5 bases matching. For the CDR3, the sequence is CATSDGGRRNTQYF. In nucleotides, the sequence is TGTGCCACCAGTGACGGCGGGCGCCGAAATACGCAGTATTTT.